Listed here is a single T cell receptor (beta chain). Its target is unknown. Source study methods: After removing out-of-frame reads, 2 million to 2.5 million distinct TCRbeta sequences remained. Here immunoSEQ multiplex PCR was the method, and the copy in TCRdb shows in-frame clones only, minus some. V, J and clone size are taken as reported in that table, and D and trimming were inferred from the DNA itself. The sample consists of some 67,000 clones, approximately 80% of them appearing once. This sample was included in a study of memory CD4+ T cells and cytomegalovirus serostatus. Overall study: Healthy Belgian adult donors included fewer than 10 CMV-positive and approximately 25 CMV-negative people. Study results and caveats: Of 150 to 200 reported CMV TCRbeta sequences, 65 to 85 were found in memory CD4+ repertoires.

CDR3 size: 15 residues. The sort gate was single viable CD3+CD4+CD8-CD45RO+ cells for memory CD4+ T cells. Positive selection with CD4 microbeads enriched total CD4+ T cells. The TCR sequence derives from an adult in good health and CMV-seropositive. The sequenced sample consisted of memory CD4+ T cells from blood. The chain combines TRBV21-1 with TRBJ1-2; the DNA was not compared with TRBD1, the D call given in the table. TRBV21-1 constitutes a pseudogene. The CDR3 here is CASSKDWTVPGGYTF. Here the CDR3 DNA reads TGTGCCAGCAGCAAAGATTGGACAGTTCCTGGTGGCTACACCTTC.